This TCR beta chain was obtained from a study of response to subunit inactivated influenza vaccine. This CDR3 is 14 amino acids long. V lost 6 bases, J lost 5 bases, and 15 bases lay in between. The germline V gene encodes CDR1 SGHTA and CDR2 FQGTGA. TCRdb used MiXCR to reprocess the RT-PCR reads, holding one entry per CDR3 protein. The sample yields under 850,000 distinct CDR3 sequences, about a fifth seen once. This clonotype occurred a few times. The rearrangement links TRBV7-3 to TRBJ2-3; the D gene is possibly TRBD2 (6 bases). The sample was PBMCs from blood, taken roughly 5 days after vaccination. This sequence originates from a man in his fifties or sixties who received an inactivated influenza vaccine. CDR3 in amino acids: CASRNRGFGDTQYF. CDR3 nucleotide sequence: TGTGCCAGCAGGAACCGGGGGTTCGGAGATACGCAGTATTTT.